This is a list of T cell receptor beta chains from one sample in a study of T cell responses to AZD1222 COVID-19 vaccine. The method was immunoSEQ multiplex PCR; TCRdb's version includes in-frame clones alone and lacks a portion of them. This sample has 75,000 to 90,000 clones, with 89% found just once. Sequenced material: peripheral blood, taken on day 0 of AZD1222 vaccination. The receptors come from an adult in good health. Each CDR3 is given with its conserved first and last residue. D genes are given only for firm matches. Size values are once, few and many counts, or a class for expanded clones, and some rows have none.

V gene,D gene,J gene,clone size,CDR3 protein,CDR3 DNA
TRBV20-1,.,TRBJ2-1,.,CSVTFYNEQFF,TGCAGTGTGACATTTTACAATGAGCAGTTCTTC
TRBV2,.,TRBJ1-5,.,CASSTSFYSNQPQHF,TGTGCCAGCAGTACAAGCTTTTATAGCAATCAGCCCCAGCATTTT
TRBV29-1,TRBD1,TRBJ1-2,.,CSARTGVDYGYTF,TGCAGCGCTAGGACAGGGGTGGACTATGGCTACACCTTC
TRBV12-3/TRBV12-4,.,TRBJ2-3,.,CASSLRDTDTQYF,TGTGCCAGCAGTTTAAGGGACACAGATACGCAGTATTTT
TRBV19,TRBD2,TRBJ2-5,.,CASSIGTSGKETQYF,TGTGCCAGTAGTATAGGGACTAGCGGGAAAGAGACCCAGTACTTC
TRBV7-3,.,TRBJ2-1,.,CASSSAGGDEQFF,TGTGCCAGCAGCTCGGCTGGAGGAGATGAGCAGTTCTTC
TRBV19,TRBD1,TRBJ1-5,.,CASTETGTGYQPQHF,TGTGCCAGTACCGAAACCGGGACAGGGTATCAGCCCCAGCATTTT
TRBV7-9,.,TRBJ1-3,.,CASSLVSGNTIYF,TGTGCCAGCAGCTTAGTGTCTGGAAACACCATATATTTT
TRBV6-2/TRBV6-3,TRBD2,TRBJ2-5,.,CASSYSLGGGPEETQYF,TGTGCCAGCAGTTACAGCTTGGGCGGGGGGCCTGAAGAGACCCAGTACTTC
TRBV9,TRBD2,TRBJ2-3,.,CASSVGSGSTTDTQYF,TGTGCCAGCAGCGTAGGTAGCGGGAGTACCACAGATACGCAGTATTTT
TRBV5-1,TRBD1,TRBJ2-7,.,CASSFTRDRAPESSYEQYF,TGCGCCAGCAGCTTCACCCGGGACAGGGCCCCTGAAAGCTCCTACGAGCAGTACTTC
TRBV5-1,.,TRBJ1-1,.,CASKAGMGVGNTEAFF,TGCGCCAGCAAGGCAGGGATGGGGGTAGGGAACACTGAAGCTTTCTTT
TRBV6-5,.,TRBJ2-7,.,CASRHPQISYEQYF,TGTGCCAGCAGACACCCACAAATCTCCTACGAGCAGTACTTC
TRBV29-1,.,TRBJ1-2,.,CSVGSGAQASVNRYTF,TGCAGCGTTGGATCAGGGGCCCAGGCATCGGTGAATCGCTACACCTTC
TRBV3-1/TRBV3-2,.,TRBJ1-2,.,CASSQAVRSKGRRGYTF,TGTGCCAGCAGCCAAGCGGTCAGGTCGAAGGGTAGGAGGGGCTACACCTTC
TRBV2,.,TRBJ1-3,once,CASRWASDSGSGNTIYF,TGTGCCAGCAGATGGGCCTCCGACAGCGGGTCTGGAAACACCATATATTTT
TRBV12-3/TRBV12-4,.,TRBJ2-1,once,CASSRGVNEQFF,TGTGCCAGTAGTAGAGGGGTCAATGAGCAGTTCTTC
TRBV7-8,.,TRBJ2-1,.,CASSFTSGTYNEQFF,TGTGCCAGCAGCTTCACCAGCGGTACCTACAATGAGCAGTTCTTC
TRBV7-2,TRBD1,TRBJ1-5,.,CASSTQGTGVNQPQHF,TGTGCCAGCAGCACCCAAGGGACAGGAGTTAATCAGCCCCAGCATTTT
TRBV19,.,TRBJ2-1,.,CASSRLRVGLANEQFF,TGTGCCAGTAGCCGCCTGAGGGTTGGGCTAGCCAATGAGCAGTTCTTC
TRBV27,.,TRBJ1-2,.,CASSPVGGSYGYTF,TGTGCCAGCAGTCCAGTCGGGGGCAGCTATGGCTACACCTTC
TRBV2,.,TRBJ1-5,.,CASSERSGDQPQHF,TGTGCCAGCAGTGAACGGTCAGGGGATCAGCCCCAGCATTTT
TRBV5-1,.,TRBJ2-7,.,CASSLGSEVPSYEQYF,TGCGCCAGCAGCTTGGGATCGGAGGTGCCATCCTACGAGCAGTACTTC
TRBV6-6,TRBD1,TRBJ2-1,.,CASSYGDRYYNEQFF,TGTGCCAGCAGTTACGGGGACAGGTACTACAATGAGCAGTTCTTC
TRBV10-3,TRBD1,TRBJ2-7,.,CAISESNTGEIEQYF,TGTGCCATCAGTGAGTCGAATACAGGGGAGATCGAGCAGTACTTC